The present entry profiles one T cell receptor beta chain with its context. Which antigen it targets is not known. It has no much larger one-base neighbor in the sample; base qualities were not kept. The data were taken from a study of blood T cell repertoires in COVID-19 (dated by TCRdb to 2019 to 2021). Context from the whole study: Collaborator samples came from the United States, Italy and Spain and covered acute and convalescent phases of COVID-19. The material from the prospective study consisted of cDNA or gDNA derived from T cells, B-cell-depleted T cells, or PBMCs. Subjects who had been exposed to COVID-19, were actively infected with it, or had recovered from it provided the deeply sampled blood TCRbeta repertoires that made up the dataset. A freely available public database, intended as a resource for researchers studying the immune response to SARS-CoV-2, is where the repertoires were released. Samples came from the ongoing ImmuneRACE study (first 160 participants) plus 1,254 subjects from 6 global collaborators. Sample metadata almost always included a de-identified subject ID, COVID-19 status, age in years and sex. Where available, HLA class I and class II types were taken from metadata supplied by the sample provider and were not determined by assay-based typing. Paper-wide results and their limitations: Clinical and demographic metadata were provided uncurated, with the amount varying by source and participant.

In the germline V gene, CDR1 corresponds to SGHRS and CDR2 to YFSETQ. The CDR3 covers 14 residues, taking in both the cysteine and the phenylalanine. Just the 42-base CDR3 DNA is kept, in frame starting at base 1. Trimming costs V 0 bases and J 8 bases, and their ends lie 14 bases apart. Each collaborating institution followed its own protocols to collect whole blood in K2EDTA tubes. For TCRbeta analysis, collaborator samples were shipped as frozen whole blood, as isolated PBMCs, or as DNA extracted from either sample type. The immunoSEQ Assay, a bias-controlled multiplex PCR, was used to amplify TCRbeta CDR3 regions from genomic DNA. On the study's bioinformatics: The number of nucleated cells in each sample was estimated by amplification of reference gene primers within the assay. To quantify the absolute abundance of each unique TCRbeta CDR3 rearrangement, sequence reads were collapsed and filtered. Productive Simpson clonality was computed per sample as the square root of Simpson's diversity index over productive rearrangements. Sourced from immuneACCESS, this table was stored by TCRdb with only in-frame sequences that have V and J called. A share of the clones is absent; for the studies checked, an unresolved V gene accounts for under half, and the remainder has no known explanation. V and J calls and clone size follow that table, whereas D and trimming were derived from the DNA. The sample table holds 290,000 or so clones, of which around 90% were seen once. Roughly 2% of the sample is in the top ten clones.

The TCR was taken from a man aged 18 to 30 with active or convalescent COVID-19. The material sequenced was peripheral blood. Recombination connected TRBV5-1 to TRBJ1-1; the D region possibly corresponds to TRBD1 (5 bases align). The sequenced DNA: TGCGCCAGCAGCTTGGCCGGGGGAAGGCTAGAAGCTTTCTTT. It is translated as CASSLAGGRLEAFF.